This T cell receptor beta chain is from a study of OX40 agonist ivuxolimab in advanced cancers. Clones were sequenced by immunoSEQ multiplex PCR, and TCRdb holds only the in-frame ones, with some missing. The profile covers more than 80,000 clones, with about 90% appearing a single time and about 8.5% taken by the ten largest. The CDR3 contains 14 residues. Trimming took off 6 bases at V and 0 bases at J, with 11 bases between the two ends. Germline V lookup: CDR1 LNHDA, CDR2 SQIVND (reference sequence). This clonotype was sampled from an adult with an advanced solid tumor such as melanoma, head and neck, liver or kidney cancer. Specimen: CD4+ or CD8+ T cells sorted from blood, collected in a trial of the OX40 agonist ivuxolimab. The genes are TRBV19 and TRBJ1-1; weak D call: TRBD1 (5 bases). The chain's CDR3 is CASRGTPMNTEAFF. CDR3 bases: TGTGCCAGTAGAGGGACTCCCATGAACACTGAAGCTTTCTTT.